Reported below is one T cell receptor beta chain. As yet, its antigen is unknown. The TCR library protocol attached unique molecular identifiers to the individual cDNA molecules. TCRdb independently ran MiXCR on the 5' RACE reads; one entry per CDR3 protein. The sample has 50,000 or so distinct CDR3 sequences; about an eighth are singletons. The source of the sample is a study of early T cells in non-severe SARS-CoV-2 infection. Overall study context: Chains were not paired, and sequencing was done on bulk RNA from unsorted whole blood.

This CDR3 comprises 11 residues. Germline V gene data show CDR1 as DFQATT and CDR2 as SNEGSKA (reference sequence). Trimming removed 5 bases at V and 3 bases at J, with 8 bases between. Study-wide results and limits: Private and CD4 specificities were missed by VDJdb matching, skewed to anti-spike CD8.

Sequencing input: whole blood. This sequence was found in an adult who was a healthcare worker with PCR-confirmed SARS-CoV-2 infection or an uninfected control (not recorded which). V is TRBV20-1 and J is TRBJ2-7, with D unclear. In DNA, the CDR3 is TGCAGTGCTCTTTTGGGCTACGAGCAGTACTTC. Translated: CSALLGYEQYF.